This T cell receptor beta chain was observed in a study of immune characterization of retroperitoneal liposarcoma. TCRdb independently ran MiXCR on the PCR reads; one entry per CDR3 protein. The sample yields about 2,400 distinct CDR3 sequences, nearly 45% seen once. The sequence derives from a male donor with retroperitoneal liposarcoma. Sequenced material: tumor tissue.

The CDR3 protein is CSIRPRGNEQFF. The CDR3 DNA is TGCAGCATTCGACCGCGAGGCAATGAGCAGTTCTTC. The chain is built from TRBV29-1 and TRBJ2-1; unclear D gene. The CDR3 consists of 12 residues. Trimming pared 8 bases from V and 6 bases from J, leaving 14 bases between. CDR1 SQVTM and CDR2 ANQGSEA come from the germline V gene.